The 27 T cell receptor beta chains in this list originate from one sample, sequenced in a study of patients and donors after allogeneic stem cell transplantation. Each CDR3 protein is one row after TCRdb ran MiXCR on the RT-PCR reads. The table records approximately 210,000 distinct CDR3 sequences, 35% to 50% of them present only once. Input material: blood, either unsorted or a sorted T cell fraction (not recorded which). The receptors come from a human donor who was either an allogeneic HSCT recipient or a stem cell or donor lymphocyte infusion donor (not recorded which). It is not recorded whose cells these are; they may come from a transplant donor.

The V call is TRBV24-1, the J call TRBJ1-5; D call uncertain. Looked up from germline, CDR1 is KGHDR and CDR2 is SFDVKD. V lost 5 bases and J 2 bases, leaving 9 bases between the germline ends. CDR3 length: 14 amino acids. CDR3 region: CATSGAVGNQPQHF. The CDR3 DNA reads TGTGCCACCAGTGGGGCAGTCGGCAATCAGCCCCAGCATTTT.

This clonotype was seen more than once but under ten times. The CDR3 region is CASSRILGPNYGYTF. The CDR3 DNA follows: TGTGCCAGCAGCCGGATTCTGGGACCTAACTATGGCTACACCTTC. V gene TRBV3-1 combines with J gene TRBJ1-2; maybe TRBD1 (5 bases). Germline V gene lookup returns CDR1 LGHDT and CDR2 YNNKEL (reference sequence). V was shortened by 4 bases and J by 0 bases, with 12 bases between the two germline ends. This CDR3 contains 15 residues.

This clonotype was recorded a few times. The V gene is TRBV12-3 or TRBV12-4, the J gene TRBJ2-5; 8 nucleotides align to TRBD2. J gave up 5 bases and V 5 bases, and 7 bases lay outside the gene matches. This CDR3 is 14 amino acids long. CDR3: CASSTSGVVETQYF. CDR3 in DNA: TGTGCCAGCAGTACTAGCGGTGTTGTGGAGACCCAGTACTTC.

The chain combines TRBV5-1 with TRBJ2-3; weak D call: TRBD2 (5 bases). CDR3 length equals 15 residues. Germline V gene lookup returns CDR1 SGHRS and CDR2 YFSETQ. V lost 1 base and J 2 bases, leaving 11 bases between the germline ends. The CDR3, as DNA: TGCGCCAGCAGCTTGAGGCTAGCATACACAGATACGCAGTATTTT. Its translation: CASSLRLAYTDTQYF.

V usage is TRBV28 and J usage is TRBJ2-5; D remains ambiguous. CDR3 length equals 9 residues. Germline CDR1 and CDR2: MDHEN and SYDVKM. Trimming took 9 bases from V and 4 from J, leaving 3 bases between them. CDR3 sequence reads: CASGETQYF. As DNA, the CDR3 is TGTGCCAGTGGAGAGACCCAGTACTTC.

This clonotype occurred a few times. The chain combines TRBV28 with TRBJ1-3; no reliable D call. The CDR3 totals 17 residues. The germline V gene has CDR1 MDHEN and CDR2 SYDVKM. Trimming took off 4 bases at V and 2 bases at J, with 18 bases between the two ends. The CDR3 spells CASSYLLMGAPGNTIYF. Written as DNA, the CDR3 is TGTGCCAGCAGTTACCTTCTTATGGGAGCCCCTGGAAACACCATATATTTT.

The chain links TRBV27 to TRBJ1-5, with D perhaps TRBD1 (5 bases). Germline V lookup: CDR1 MNHEY, CDR2 SMNVEV (reference sequence). The length of the CDR3 is 14 residues. V lost 6 bases and J lost 5, with 14 bases in between. CDR3 sequence reads: CASSLWRGDQPQHF. Here the CDR3 DNA reads TGTGCCAGCAGCCTTTGGCGGGGGGATCAGCCCCAGCATTTT.

This clonotype was detected only a few times. The chain links TRBV29-1 to TRBJ1-1; 7 nucleotides line up with TRBD1. This CDR3 comprises 11 residues. Trimming at V came to 6 bases and at J to 6 bases, leaving 4 bases not matched to a gene. CDR1 SQVTM and CDR2 ANQGSEA come from the germline V gene. The CDR3 DNA sequence: TGCAGCGTAAACAGGGGACCTGAAGCTTTCTTT. Translated, it gives CSVNRGPEAFF.

The table lists this clonotype with a few counts. The chain employs TRBV12-3 or TRBV12-4 and TRBJ1-2; D not certain. CDR3 size: 14 residues. V was pared by 4 bases and J by 4 bases, with 13 bases between. The CDR3 loop is CASSSKGFGYGYTF. The CDR3 DNA is TGTGCCAGCAGTTCGAAGGGTTTTGGCTATGGCTACACCTTC.

The chain links TRBV24-1 to TRBJ1-1, with 7 bases identical to TRBD1. Germline loops: CDR1 KGHDR, CDR2 SFDVKD. The CDR3 loop spans 17 amino acids. After removal of 1 base from V and 2 bases from J, the junction contained 9 bases not matched to a gene. The CDR3 region has the DNA TGTGCCACCAGTGATTTACTGCAGGGGGTAATAAACACTGAAGCTTTCTTT. This sequence encodes CATSDLLQGVINTEAFF.

The rearrangement joins TRBV20-1 to TRBJ1-4; a possible D gene is TRBD1 (5 bases). CDR3 length: 13 amino acids. Germline V gene sequence: CDR1 DFQATT, CDR2 SNEGSKA (reference sequence). Trimming took off 6 bases at V and 6 bases at J, with 14 bases between the two ends. The CDR3 region has the DNA TGCAGTGCCCGGGGACCGGTACATGAAAAACTGTTTTTT. The encoded protein is CSARGPVHEKLFF.

The chain links TRBV7-2 to TRBJ1-1; D gene unclear. The CDR3 runs to 15 residues. The V gene's germline CDR1 is SGHTA and CDR2 FQGNSA. Trimming shortened V by 2 bases and J by 6 bases, and 16 bases separated the two germline ends. DNA for the CDR3: TGTGCCAGCAGCTTATCCGGCGCGCAACGACCTGAAGCTTTCTTT. Its protein product is CASSLSGAQRPEAFF.

This clonotype was observed a handful of times. The chain uses TRBV15 and TRBJ2-1; D perhaps matches TRBD1 (5 bases). V was pared by 1 base and J by 4 bases, with 11 bases between. The germline V gene encodes CDR1 LNHNV and CDR2 YYDKDF (reference sequence). The CDR3 totals 15 residues. The DNA for the CDR3 is TGTGCCACCAGCAGAGGGGGAAGGGGATACAATGAGCAGTTCTTC. This encodes CATSRGGRGYNEQFF. Variable domain in full (rest from reference TRBV15 and TRBJ2-1): DAMVIQNPRYQVTQFGKPVTLSCSQTLNHNVMYWYQQKSSQAPKLLFHYYDKDFNNEADTPDNFQSRRPNTSFCFLDIRSPGLGDTAMYLCATSRGGRGYNEQFFGPGTRLTVL.

This clonotype came up a few times. V usage is TRBV11-2 and J usage is TRBJ1-1, with no clear D. The CDR3 length is 14 residues. Germline V CDR1 and CDR2: SGHAT, FQNNGV. V was shortened by 1 base and J by 1 base, with 7 bases between the two germline ends. This CDR3 reads CASSLAWGNTEAFF. The CDR3 nucleotides are TGTGCCAGCAGCTTAGCTTGGGGGAACACTGAAGCTTTCTTT.

This chain joins TRBV4-3 and TRBJ2-1, with 7 bases aligning to TRBD2. The CDR3 is 17 residues long. V was pared by 0 bases and J by 0 bases, with 5 bases of the junction left unmatched. Germline CDR1 LGHNA, CDR2 YSLEER. The CDR3 loop is CASSQDSSGNSYNEQFF. CDR3 DNA: TGCGCCAGCAGCCAAGACTCTAGCGGAAACTCCTACAATGAGCAGTTCTTC.

V usage is TRBV15 and J usage is TRBJ2-3, with a possible D match to TRBD2 (6 bases). The CDR3 runs 15 residues. Germline CDR1 and CDR2: LNHNV and YYDKDF (reference sequence). V lost 3 bases, J lost 2 bases, and 12 bases lay in between. CDR3 in amino acids: CATSRGSGTTDTQYF. The CDR3 nucleotides read TGTGCCACCAGCAGGGGTAGCGGTACCACAGATACGCAGTATTTT. Variable domain in full (rest from reference TRBV15 and TRBJ2-3): DAMVIQNPRYQVTQFGKPVTLSCSQTLNHNVMYWYQQKSSQAPKLLFHYYDKDFNNEADTPDNFQSRRPNTSFCFLDIRSPGLGDTAMYLCATSRGSGTTDTQYFGPGTRLTVL.

The V call is TRBV29-1, the J call TRBJ2-3, with no clear D. The ends were cut back, 8 bases at V and 6 bases at J, with 12 bases in the middle. Germline assignment: CDR1 SQVTM and CDR2 ANQGSEA. The CDR3 is 11 residues long. The CDR3 DNA follows: TGCAGCTTCCGGCAGGTCGATACGCAGTATTTT. As protein: CSFRQVDTQYF.

The gene calls are TRBV24-1 and TRBJ1-3; D gene uncertain. Germline V gene lookup returns CDR1 KGHDR and CDR2 SFDVKD. Trimming took off 9 bases at V and 0 bases at J, with 17 bases between the two ends. The CDR3 spans 16 residues. The CDR3 region has the DNA TGTGCCACCGCGGGTGGGCCAGCAAGCTCTGGAAACACCATATATTTT. This sequence encodes CATAGGPASSGNTIYF.

Only a few counts were recorded for this clonotype. The chain employs TRBV6-1 and TRBJ2-7; the match to TRBD2 covers 11 bases. Per germline, CDR1 MNHNS and CDR2 SASEGT. Trimming removed 2 bases from V and 3 bases from J; junction bases left unmatched: 6. The CDR3 is 16 amino acids. CDR3 sequence: CASSEPLAGGLYEQYF. The CDR3 bases are TGTGCCAGCAGTGAACCCCTAGCGGGAGGCCTCTACGAGCAGTACTTC.

The chain combines TRBV12-3 or TRBV12-4 with TRBJ2-1, with D perhaps given as TRBD1 or TRBD2 (5 bases each). This CDR3 comprises 16 residues. V lost 5 bases and J lost 1, with 15 bases in between. The CDR3 DNA sequence: TGTGCCAGCAGTCTCACAGGACTGCTGTCCTACAATGAGCAGTTCTTC. This gives the protein CASSLTGLLSYNEQFF.

This chain joins TRBV7-2 and TRBJ1-4; D is undetermined. The CDR3 is 14 amino acids. Trimming cost V 0 bases and J 8 bases, with 10 bases left between them. Germline CDR1 is SGHTA and CDR2 is FQGNSA. The chain's CDR3 is CASSLAWTGEKLFF. The CDR3 DNA is TGTGCCAGCAGCTTAGCGTGGACGGGCGAAAAACTGTTTTTT.

The CDR3 bases are TGCAGTGCTAGTCTAATTCCCAACTACGAGCAGTACTTC. Amino acids: CSASLIPNYEQYF. The V and J genes are TRBV20-1 and TRBJ2-7, with D unclear. V lost 3 bases and J 3 bases, leaving 12 bases between the germline ends. The CDR3 has 13 amino acids. The V gene's germline CDR1 is DFQATT and CDR2 SNEGSKA (reference sequence).

The chain employs TRBV7-2 and TRBJ1-1; D is uncertain. In germline, CDR1 is SGHTA, CDR2 FQGNSA. CDR3 length equals 15 residues. Deletions cut 1 base from V and 5 bases from J, with 14 bases between. CDR3 DNA: TGTGCCAGCAGCTTAGGCGGAGCCTCGGGGACTGAAGCTTTCTTT. Protein product: CASSLGGASGTEAFF.

This clonotype was found a few times. CDR3 DNA: TGTGCCAGCAGAGATATAGGGACAGGGGGCACTGAAGCTTTCTTT. Amino acid sequence: CASRDIGTGGTEAFF. This chain joins TRBV6-5 and TRBJ1-1; 11 bases agree with TRBD1. The length of the CDR3 is 15 residues. CDR1 and CDR2 (germline): MNHEY, SVGAGI. V gave up 6 bases and J gave up 4 bases; unmatched junction bases: 7.

This clonotype appeared a few times. This rearrangement joins TRBV29-1 to TRBJ2-7; 7 bases fit TRBD2. Germline V gives CDR1 SQVTM, CDR2 ANQGSEA. V lost 4 bases, J lost 0 bases, and 9 bases stayed unmatched. The CDR3 sequence is 15 residues long. CDR3 amino acids: CSVAGGSSGSYEQYF. CDR3 bases: TGCAGCGTTGCGGGGGGATCAAGCGGCTCCTACGAGCAGTACTTC.

The rearrangement uses TRBV4-3 and TRBJ1-6; tentative D call: TRBD1 (5 bases). Germline CDR1 is LGHNA and CDR2 is YSLEER. Deletions cut 1 base from V and 0 bases from J, with 13 bases between. This CDR3 contains 18 residues. The CDR3 here is CASSQGKSGSSYNSPLHF. In nucleotides, the CDR3 is TGCGCCAGCAGCCAAGGGAAGTCAGGGAGCTCCTATAATTCACCCCTCCACTTT.

This rearrangement joins TRBV24-1 to TRBJ2-1, with 10 bases matching TRBD2. The ends lost 4 bases at V and 2 bases at J; junction bases unmatched: 4. This CDR3 region has 16 residues. Germline assignment: CDR1 KGHDR and CDR2 SFDVKD. CDR3 in amino acids: CATSDGLADTYNEQFF. Here the CDR3 DNA reads TGTGCCACCAGTGACGGACTAGCGGACACCTACAATGAGCAGTTCTTC.